The clone carrying this TCR beta chain was seen more than once but under ten times. Its antigen is currently unknown. Germline loops: CDR1 MNHEY, CDR2 SMNVEV (reference sequence). This CDR3 contains 15 residues. V shed 4 bases, J shed 4 bases, and the junction held 9 bases outside the gene matches. This entry is derived from a study of early T cells in non-severe SARS-CoV-2 infection. In the study overall: Chains were not paired, and sequencing was done on bulk RNA from unsorted whole blood.

Researchers attached unique molecular identifiers to individual cDNA molecules. TCRdb redid the calling of the 5' RACE reads with MiXCR, one entry per CDR3 protein. The repertoire holds around 100,000 distinct CDR3 sequences, with around a sixth as singletons. The study, taken as a whole, reports: CD4 and private specificities were missed by VDJdb matching, which favored anti-spike CD8 responses.

The sequence came from an adult who was a healthcare worker with PCR-confirmed SARS-CoV-2 infection or an uninfected control (not recorded which). Sequenced material: whole blood. The V and J genes are TRBV27 and TRBJ1-2, with 7 positions matching TRBD1. In DNA, the CDR3 is TGTGCCAGCAGTTCATCTTCGGACAGGTTCTATGGCTACACCTTC. This codes for CASSSSSDRFYGYTF.